The entry that follows covers one TCR beta chain sequence. This clonotype was observed a few times. Its recognized antigen is unknown. Base-call qualities are not available, and no considerably larger clone is one nucleotide away. The data are from a study of T cells in Graves' hyperthyroidism and ophthalmopathy (dated by TCRdb to the late 2010s). About the full investigation: To identify distinguishing TCR V-J signatures, a discovery cohort of around 100 patients was used, comprising under 45 with Graves' ophthalmopathy and around 60 with stable Graves' hyperthyroidism. In addition, the study compared T-cell repertoires in thyroid tissue and in blood from a handful of Graves' hyperthyroidism patients. Whether ophthalmopathy could be predicted prospectively was tested in an independent validation cohort made up of under 20 hyperthyroidism patients plus 17 patients who later progressed to ophthalmopathy. Following sampling, methimazole starting at 30 mg daily was given to hyperthyroidism patients, and high-dose intravenous methylprednisolone was given to ophthalmopathy patients. The paper reports TCR Vbeta CDR3 sequencing of over 120 peripheral blood samples: under 45 ophthalmopathy, some 80 hyperthyroidism and around 17 progressor patients. For training and testing, the roughly 93 patients in the discovery cohort were randomly divided in a 7:3 ratio. General conclusions and limits of the study: In validation, the model predicted progression to ophthalmopathy with over 60% sensitivity and 72% to 75% specificity, a median of about 6.7 months before onset. Most expanded thyroid clonotypes (frequency above 0.001) were also detected in blood, suggesting blood repertoires may reflect thyroid immune responses. A 13 V-J signature model separated ophthalmopathy from stable hyperthyroidism, with roughly 88% sensitivity and roughly 82% specificity in cross-validation and 80%/75% in testing. Sample size was not statistically predetermined, and investigators were not blinded to group allocation.

A patient counted as having stable Graves' hyperthyroidism if no progression to ophthalmopathy occurred over 18 months of follow-up. Hyperthyroidism patients were newly diagnosed, with disease duration under 2 months, and aged 18 to 65 years. Any patient with an uncontrolled infection, another autoimmune disease, pregnancy or lactation was excluded. Diagnoses relied on clinical symptoms, serum thyroxine and TRAb, thyroid ultrasound and orbital computed tomography. Trizol reagent was used to extract total RNA, and RNA quality was then checked on an Agilent 2100 Bioanalyzer. The CDR3 runs 13 residues from the cysteine to the phenylalanine. Just the 39-base CDR3 DNA is kept, in frame starting at base 1. CDR1 and CDR2 (DFQATT, SNEGSKA) derive from the germline V gene (reference sequence). At the junction V is shortened by 5 bases and J by 3 bases, with 10 bases in between. TCR beta CDR3 regions were amplified from RNA transcripts. The TCR CDR3 was subjected to a first round of RT-PCR using the HTBI primer set and the Qiagen OneStep RT-PCR kit. Libraries were constructed in a second round of multiplex PCR, after which size selection and purification were carried out. Libraries were sequenced paired-end with 100 bp reads on an Illumina HiSeq2000. Regarding the original processing steps: SOAPnuke was used to process the raw data, removing reads that contained adapters or uncalled bases, had a mean Phred below 15, or lacked an exact match to the constant primer or identifier. COPE v1.2.5 was used to merge high-quality paired reads, and clonotypes were defined as unique nucleotide sequences. MiTCR v1.1 was used to align clonotypes to the IMGT TRBV, TRBD and TRBJ reference segments. The analysis was restricted to V-J combinations with a frequency above 0.0001, which together covered 99% to 99.2% of the repertoires. A TCS score was defined as the ratio between F50 (clonal expansion) and ExV (chaos), using BLOSUM62-based TCRdist between CDR3 peptides within each V-J. Welch's t-statistics and random forest reduced 500 to 550 V-J features to under 15, which were used in a naive Bayes classifier (R e1071). TCRdb reprocessing: public reads trimmed at Q25 with fastp, clones called with MiXCR, in-frame beta chains kept. Merged by CDR3 protein, the rows form single entries marked with the most common genes and DNA. TCRdb, not the authors, supplied the V and J calls. Counted in this sample were approximately 560,000 distinct CDR3 sequences; around 45% of them appeared once. Together, the top ten hold roughly 8.2% of the sample.

The sequencing input was peripheral blood or thyroid tissue (not recorded which). This clonotype was sampled from a woman aged 18 to 35 with Graves' hyperthyroidism. Donor details come from another sample of the same person, matched by shared clones. The sequence links TRBV20-1 to TRBJ2-2; the D call is possibly TRBD1 or TRBD2, each sharing 5 bases. CDR3 sequence: CSAWDEYTGELFF. The DNA is TGCAGTGCTTGGGACGAGTACACCGGGGAGCTGTTTTTT.